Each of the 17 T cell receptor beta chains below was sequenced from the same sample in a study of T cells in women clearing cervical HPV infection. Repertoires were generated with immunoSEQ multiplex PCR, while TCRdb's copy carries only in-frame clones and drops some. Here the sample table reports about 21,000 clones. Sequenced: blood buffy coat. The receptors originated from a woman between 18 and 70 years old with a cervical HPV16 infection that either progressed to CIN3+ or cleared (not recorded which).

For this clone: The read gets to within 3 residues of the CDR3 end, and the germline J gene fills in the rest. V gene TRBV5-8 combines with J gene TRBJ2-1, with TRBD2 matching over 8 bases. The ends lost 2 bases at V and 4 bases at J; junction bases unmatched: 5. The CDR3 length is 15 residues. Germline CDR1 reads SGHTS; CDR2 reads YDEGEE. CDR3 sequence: CASSFGGRSYNEQFF. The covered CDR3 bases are TGTGCCAGCAGCTTCGGCGGGAGGTCTTACAATGAG. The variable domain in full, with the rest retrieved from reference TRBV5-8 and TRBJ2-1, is EAGVTQSPTHLIKTRGQQATLRCSPISGHTSVYWYQQALGLGLQFLLWYDEGEERNRGNFPPRFSGRQFPNYSSELNVNALELEDSALYLCASSFGGRSYNEQFFGPGTRLTVL.

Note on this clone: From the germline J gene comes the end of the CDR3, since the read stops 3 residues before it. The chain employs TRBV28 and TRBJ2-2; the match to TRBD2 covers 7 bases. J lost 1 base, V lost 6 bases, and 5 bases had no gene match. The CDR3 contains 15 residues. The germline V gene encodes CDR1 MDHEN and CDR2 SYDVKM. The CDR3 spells CASRSSGLNTGELFF. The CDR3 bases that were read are TGTGCCAGCAGGTCTAGCGGATTGAACACCGGGGAG.

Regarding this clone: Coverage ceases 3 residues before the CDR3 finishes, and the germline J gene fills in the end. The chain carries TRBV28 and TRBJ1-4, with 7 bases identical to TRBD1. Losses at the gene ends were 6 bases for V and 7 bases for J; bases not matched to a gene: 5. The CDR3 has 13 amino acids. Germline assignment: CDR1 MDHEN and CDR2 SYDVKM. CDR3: CASSSGTAEKLFF. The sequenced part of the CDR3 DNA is TGTGCCAGCAGCTCCGGGACAGCTGAAAAA.

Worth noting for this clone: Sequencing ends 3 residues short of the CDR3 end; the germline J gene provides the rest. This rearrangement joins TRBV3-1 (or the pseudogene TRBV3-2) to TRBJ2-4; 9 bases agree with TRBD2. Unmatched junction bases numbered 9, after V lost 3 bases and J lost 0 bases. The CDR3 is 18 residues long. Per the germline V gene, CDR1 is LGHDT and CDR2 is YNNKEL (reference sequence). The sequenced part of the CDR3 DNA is TGTGCCAGCAGCCACACCCCGTCTAGCGGGATAGCCAAAAACATT. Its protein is CASSHTPSSGIAKNI. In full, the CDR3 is CASSHTPSSGIAKNIQYF.

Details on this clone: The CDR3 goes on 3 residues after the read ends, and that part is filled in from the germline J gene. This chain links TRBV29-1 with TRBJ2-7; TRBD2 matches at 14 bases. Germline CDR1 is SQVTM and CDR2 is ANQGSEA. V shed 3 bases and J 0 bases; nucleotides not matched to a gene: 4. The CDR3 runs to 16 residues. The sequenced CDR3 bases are TGCAGCGTTGATGCCGGGACTAGCGGGAGCTCCTACGAG. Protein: CSVDAGTSGSSYE. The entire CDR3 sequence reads CSVDAGTSGSSYEQYF.

The CDR3 bases that were read are TGTGCCAGCAGTGAAGGCGGGAGTGGTGGCGGGGAG. Translation: CASSEGGSGGGE. The whole CDR3 protein is CASSEGGSGGGELFF. This chain links TRBV6-4 with TRBJ2-2; 7 bases align to TRBD2. Read data end 3 residues before the CDR3 end; the end is taken from the germline J gene. The V gene end was trimmed by 3 bases and the J gene end by 7 bases; junction bases not matched to a gene: 8. Germline CDR1 reads MRHNA; CDR2 reads SNTAGT. The CDR3 length is 15 residues.

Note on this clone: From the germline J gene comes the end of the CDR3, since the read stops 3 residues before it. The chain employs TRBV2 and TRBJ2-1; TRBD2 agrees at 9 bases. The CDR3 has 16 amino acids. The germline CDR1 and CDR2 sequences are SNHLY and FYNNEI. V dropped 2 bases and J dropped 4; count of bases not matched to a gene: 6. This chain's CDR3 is CASSESSGRMYNEQFF. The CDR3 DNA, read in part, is TGTGCCAGCAGTGAAAGTAGCGGGAGAATGTACAATGAG.

CDR3 DNA (partial): TGTGCCAGCAGTGAGGTGGCAGGGTACAATCAGCCC. This codes for CASSEVAGYNQP. Given in full, the CDR3 is CASSEVAGYNQPQHF. V is TRBV6-1 and J is TRBJ1-5, with D perhaps TRBD1 (5 bases). The CDR3 end falls 3 residues outside the read, so it is completed with the germline J gene. Germline loops: CDR1 MNHNS, CDR2 SASEGT. The CDR3 runs to 15 residues. Trimming removed 3 bases from V and 3 bases from J, with 12 bases in between.

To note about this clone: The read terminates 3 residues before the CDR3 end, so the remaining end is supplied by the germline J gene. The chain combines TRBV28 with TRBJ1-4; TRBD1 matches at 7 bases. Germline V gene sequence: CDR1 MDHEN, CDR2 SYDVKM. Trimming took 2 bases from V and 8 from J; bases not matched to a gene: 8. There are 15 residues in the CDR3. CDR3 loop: CASSLEGGAGEKLFF. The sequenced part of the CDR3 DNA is TGTGCCAGCAGTTTAGAAGGGGGCGCAGGGGAAAAA. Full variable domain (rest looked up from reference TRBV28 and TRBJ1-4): DVKVTQSSRYLVKRTGEKVFLECVQDMDHENMFWYRQDPGLGLRLIYFSYDVKMKEKGDIPEGYSVSREKKERFSLILESASTNQTSMYLCASSLEGGAGEKLFFGSGTQLSVL.

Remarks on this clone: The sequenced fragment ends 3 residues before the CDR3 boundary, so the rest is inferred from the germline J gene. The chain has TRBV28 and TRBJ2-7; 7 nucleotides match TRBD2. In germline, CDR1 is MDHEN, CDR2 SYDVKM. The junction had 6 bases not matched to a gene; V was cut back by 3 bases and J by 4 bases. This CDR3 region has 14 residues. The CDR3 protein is CASSFGGRRYEQYF. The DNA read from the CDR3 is TGTGCCAGCAGTTTTGGCGGGAGAAGGTACGAG.

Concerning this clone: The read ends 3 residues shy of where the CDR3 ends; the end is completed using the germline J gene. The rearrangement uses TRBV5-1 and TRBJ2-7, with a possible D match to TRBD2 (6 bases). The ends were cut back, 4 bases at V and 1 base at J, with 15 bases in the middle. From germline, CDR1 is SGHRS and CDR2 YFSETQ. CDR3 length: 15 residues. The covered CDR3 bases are TGCGCCAGCAGCCCGTTGGGGGGAATGTCCTACGAG. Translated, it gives CASSPLGGMSYE. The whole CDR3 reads CASSPLGGMSYEQYF.

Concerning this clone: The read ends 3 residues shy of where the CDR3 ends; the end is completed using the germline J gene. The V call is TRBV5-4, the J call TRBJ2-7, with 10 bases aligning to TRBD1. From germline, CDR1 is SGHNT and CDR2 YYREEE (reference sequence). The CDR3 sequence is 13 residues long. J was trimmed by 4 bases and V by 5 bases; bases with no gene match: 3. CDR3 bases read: TGTGCCAGCAGACCGGGACAGGGGTACGAG. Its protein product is CASRPGQGYE. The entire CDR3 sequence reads CASRPGQGYEQYF.

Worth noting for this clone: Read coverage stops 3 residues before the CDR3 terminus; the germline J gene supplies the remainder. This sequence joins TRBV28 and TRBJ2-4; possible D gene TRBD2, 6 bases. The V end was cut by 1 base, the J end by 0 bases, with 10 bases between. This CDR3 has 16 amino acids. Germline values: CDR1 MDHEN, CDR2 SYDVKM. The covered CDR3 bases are TGTGCCAGCAGTTTATTCGGCGGGGAAGCCAAAAACATT. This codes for CASSLFGGEAKNI. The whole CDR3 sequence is CASSLFGGEAKNIQYF.

The CDR3 sequence: CASSLQNTEAFF. The CDR3 DNA, read in part, is TGTGCCAGCAGCTTACAGAACACTGAA. The chain recombines TRBV7-2 with TRBJ1-1; D not certain. The read comes to an end 3 residues before the CDR3 does, leaving the germline J gene to fill in the end. The V gene's germline CDR1 is SGHTA and CDR2 FQGNSA. This CDR3 is built from 12 residues. V lost 2 bases to trimming and J lost 1 base, with 2 bases between them.

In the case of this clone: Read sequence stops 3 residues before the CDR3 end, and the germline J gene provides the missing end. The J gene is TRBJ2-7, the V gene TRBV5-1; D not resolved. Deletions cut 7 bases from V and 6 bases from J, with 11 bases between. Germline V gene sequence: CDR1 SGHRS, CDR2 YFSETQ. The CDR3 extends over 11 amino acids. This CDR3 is CASQRGFEQYF. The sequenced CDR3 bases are TGCGCCAGCCAGCGTGGGTTCGAG. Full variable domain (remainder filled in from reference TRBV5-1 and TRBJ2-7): KAGVTQTPRYLIKTRGQQVTLSCSPISGHRSVSWYQQTPGQGLQFLFEYFSETQRNKGNFPGRFSGRQFSNSRSEMNVSTLELGDSALYLCASQRGFEQYFGPGTRLTVT.

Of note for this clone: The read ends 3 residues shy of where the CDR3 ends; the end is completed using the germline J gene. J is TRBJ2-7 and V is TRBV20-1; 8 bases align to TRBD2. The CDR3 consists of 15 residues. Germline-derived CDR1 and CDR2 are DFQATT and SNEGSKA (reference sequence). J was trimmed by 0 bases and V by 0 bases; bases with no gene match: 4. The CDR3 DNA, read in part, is TGCAGTGCTAGAGATCGACTAGCGTACTCCTACGAG. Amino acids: CSARDRLAYSYE. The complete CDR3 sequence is CSARDRLAYSYEQYF.

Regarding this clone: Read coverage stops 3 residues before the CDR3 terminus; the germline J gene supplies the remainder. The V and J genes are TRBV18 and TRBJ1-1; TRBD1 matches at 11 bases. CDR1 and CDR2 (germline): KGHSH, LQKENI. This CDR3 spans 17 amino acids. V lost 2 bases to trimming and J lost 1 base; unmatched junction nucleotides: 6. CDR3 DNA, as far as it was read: TGTGCCAGCTCACCATTTCCGGGACAGGGGGGGAACACTGAA. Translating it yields CASSPFPGQGGNTE. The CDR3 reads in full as CASSPFPGQGGNTEAFF. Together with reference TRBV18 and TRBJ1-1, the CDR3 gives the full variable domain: NAGVMQNPRHLVRRRGQEARLRCSPMKGHSHVYWYRQLPEEGLKFMVYLQKENIIDESGMPKERFSAEFPKEGPSILRIQQVVRGDSAAYFCASSPFPGQGGNTEAFFGQGTRLTVV.